The 16 T cell receptor beta chains below were found in one sample sequenced in a study of cytomegalovirus exposure and HLA in healthy donors. Amplification used 60 Vbeta primers and 13 Jbeta primers. Using immunoSEQ multiplex PCR, the repertoire was profiled, and TCRdb retains in-frame clones only, with some absent. The sample holds approximately 150,000 clones; about 80% are singletons and the top ten take 2.1%. The sequenced material came from PBMCs. These TCRs come from a man in his forties or fifties in good health and CMV-seronegative.

This clone was recorded only once. This chain links TRBV7-2 with TRBJ2-1, with 9 bases lining up with TRBD2. V shed 7 bases and J 1 base; nucleotides not matched to a gene: 14. Looked up from germline, CDR1 is SGHTA and CDR2 is FQGNSA. The CDR3 runs to 18 residues. CDR3 in DNA: TGTGCCAGCACCTCTCCTTCGCGGGAGGGGGGTTCCTACAATGAGCAGTTCTTC. It codes for CASTSPSREGGSYNEQFF.

Concerning this clone itself: This CDR3 is also generated by other DNA sequences in the sample. The chain combines TRBV7-8 with TRBJ1-1, with D possibly matching TRBD1 (5 bases). V was trimmed by 5 bases and J by 0 bases, leaving 16 bases between them. From germline, CDR1 is SGHVS and CDR2 FQNEAQ. The CDR3 consists of 16 residues. DNA for the CDR3: TGTGCCAGCAGCCTAGGGTCACAAGGGGTGAACACTGAAGCTTTCTTT. The encoded protein is CASSLGSQGVNTEAFF.

The chain has TRBV6-5 and TRBJ1-3; possibly TRBD1 for D (6 bases). The germline V gene has CDR1 MNHEY and CDR2 SVGAGI. This CDR3 region has 15 residues. Trimming left V 6 bases short and J 0 bases short, with 12 bases between. CDR3 DNA: TGTGCCAGCAGGCCCGACAGGAGCTCTGGAAACACCATATATTTT. Its translation: CASRPDRSSGNTIYF.

V and J are TRBV2 and TRBJ2-6; 10 bases fit TRBD2. The length of the CDR3 is 17 residues. Germline CDR1 reads SNHLY; CDR2 reads FYNNEI. The V segment lost 7 bases and the J segment 0 bases; nucleotides outside the gene matches: 6. The DNA for the CDR3 is TGTGCCAGCACACCGACTAGCGGGCTCTCTGGGGCCAACGTCCTGACTTTC. Protein sequence: CASTPTSGLSGANVLTF.

This clone has only a few counts. The V and J genes are TRBV11-3 and TRBJ2-1; D is possibly TRBD2 (5 bases). The CDR3 contains 13 residues. V lost 6 bases, J lost 5 bases, and 11 bases lay in between. CDR1 is SGHNT and CDR2 is YENEEA in the germline V gene. CDR3 in amino acids: CASRSRGDNEQFF. CDR3 coding DNA: TGTGCCAGCAGGAGCCGGGGAGACAATGAGCAGTTCTTC.

The chain employs TRBV19 and TRBJ2-2; 8 bases line up with TRBD2. CDR1 and CDR2 from the germline V gene are LNHDA and SQIVND (reference sequence). The junction had 8 bases not matched to a gene; V was cut back by 5 bases and J by 6 bases. The CDR3 sequence is 15 residues long. CDR3 bases: TGTGCCAGTAGTGTACAGGGACTAGGGGCCGGGGAGCTGTTTTTT. Its translation is CASSVQGLGAGELFF.

The chain is built from TRBV11-3 and TRBJ2-2; TRBD1 agrees at 7 bases. After removal of 3 bases from V and 5 bases from J, the junction contained 6 bases not matched to a gene. The CDR3 spans 15 residues. CDR1 and CDR2 from the germline V gene are SGHNT and YENEEA. Here the CDR3 reads CASSLDRQPTGELFF. CDR3 DNA: TGTGCCAGCAGCTTGGACAGGCAACCTACCGGGGAGCTGTTTTTT.

V and J are TRBV5-4 and TRBJ2-7; tentatively, D is TRBD1 (7 bases). The CDR3 spans 13 residues. In germline, CDR1 is SGHNT, CDR2 YYREEE (reference sequence). V was pared by 0 bases and J by 11 bases, with 15 bases between. The CDR3 nucleotides read TGTGCCAGCAGCTTGGCCGGGGGACAGTGCAAGTACTTC. Translated: CASSLAGGQCKYF.

In regard to this clone: The sample has other DNA sequences that encode this CDR3 too. The chain joins TRBV9 to TRBJ2-2, with TRBD2 identical over 7 bases. Germline trimming cut 0 bases from V and 4 bases from J; bases unmatched to any gene: 3. The CDR3 is 15 residues long. Germline V CDR1 and CDR2: SGDLS, YYNGEE. DNA of the CDR3: TGTGCCAGCAGCGTAGGTCTAGCGGCCACCGGGGAGCTGTTTTTT. It encodes CASSVGLAATGELFF.

The V gene is TRBV28, the J gene TRBJ2-7, with D hard to call. CDR1 and CDR2 from the germline V gene are MDHEN and SYDVKM. This CDR3 is 13 amino acids long. Trimming took off 4 bases at V and 2 bases at J, with 9 bases between the two ends. The CDR3 nucleotides read TGTGCCAGCAGTTCGACGACTGCCTACGAGCAGTACTTC. It specifies CASSSTTAYEQYF.

This chain connects TRBV28 to TRBJ1-4, with 9 nucleotides matching TRBD1. The CDR3 extends over 18 amino acids. The junction had 9 bases not matched to a gene; V was cut back by 4 bases and J by 0 bases. The V gene's germline CDR1 is MDHEN and CDR2 SYDVKM. DNA of the CDR3: TGTGCCAGCAGTTCATTTTTTACAGGGGGCTCAACTAATGAAAAACTGTTTTTT. Its protein product is CASSSFFTGGSTNEKLFF.

The chain links TRBV19 to TRBJ2-2, with 10 bases that match TRBD2. The CDR3 sequence is 15 residues long. The germline V gene encodes CDR1 LNHDA and CDR2 SQIVND (reference sequence). The V segment lost 5 bases and the J segment 5 bases; nucleotides outside the gene matches: 5. The CDR3 nucleotides are TGTGCCAGTAGTTGGCTAGCGGGAGTGACCGGGGAGCTGTTTTTT. Translating gives CASSWLAGVTGELFF.

The chain links TRBV5-1 to TRBJ2-7; 9 positions match TRBD1. From germline, CDR1 is SGHRS and CDR2 YFSETQ. Losses at the gene ends were 4 bases for V and 5 bases for J; bases not matched to a gene: 4. CDR3 length: 13 amino acids. CDR3 bases: TGCGCCAGCAGCCATGACAGGGGGGACGAGCAGTACTTC. Amino acid sequence: CASSHDRGDEQYF.

CDR3 sequence: CASSEDGLGQYF. The CDR3 DNA reads as TGTGCCAGCAGTGAAGACGGACTGGGGCAGTACTTC. The chain carries TRBV2 and TRBJ2-7, with D perhaps matching TRBD2 (5 bases). This CDR3 has 12 residues. Germline CDR1 and CDR2: SNHLY and FYNNEI. V dropped 1 base and J dropped 9 bases, with 10 bases sitting between them.

V gene TRBV7-2 combines with J gene TRBJ2-1, with D uncertain. The CDR3 consists of 13 residues. The V end was cut by 4 bases, the J end by 5 bases, with 9 bases between. Germline CDR1 and CDR2: SGHTA and FQGNSA. CDR3 DNA sequence: TGTGCCAGCAGCTATTACTCGGACAATGAGCAGTTCTTC. Protein: CASSYYSDNEQFF.

CDR3 in amino acids: CASTWPGNDYPYGYTF. The CDR3 region has the DNA TGTGCCAGCACCTGGCCAGGGAACGATTACCCCTATGGCTACACCTTC. V and J are TRBV5-6 and TRBJ1-2, with D perhaps matching TRBD1 (5 bases). V lost 6 bases and J lost 4, with 22 bases in between. The CDR3 loop spans 16 amino acids. Germline CDR1 reads SGHDT; CDR2 reads YYEEEE.